This T cell receptor (beta chain) was retrieved from a study of control samples from healthy donors and cancer patients. The ends lost 5 bases at V and 14 bases at J; junction bases unmatched: 9. Germline lookup yields CDR1 SGHTA and CDR2 FQGNSA. CDR3 length equals 12 residues. Produced via immunoSEQ multiplex PCR; TCRdb's table is partial and in-frame only. Of roughly 69,000 clones in the sample, 83% were seen once. This sequence was found in a man aged 55-75 years in good health. Specimen: blood. The genes are TRBV7-2 and TRBJ2-1; 7 bases agree with TRBD1. The CDR3 loop is CASSPNRGLKFF. The CDR3, as DNA: TGTGCCAGCAGCCCTAACAGGGGTCTGAAGTTCTTC.